The present entry profiles one T cell receptor beta chain with its context. Its recognized antigen is unknown. Nothing much larger sits one base from this clone, and base qualities are not available. This entry comes from a study of T cell changes during pregnancy in multiple sclerosis (dated by TCRdb to between 2019 and 2020). A note on the overall study: The study looked at changes in the T cell repertoire across pregnancy in women with multiple sclerosis.

V sheds 5 bases and J sheds 0 bases, leaving 14 bases between their ends. Inclusive of the bounding cysteine and phenylalanine, the CDR3 is 15 residues long. Kept here is only the CDR3 DNA, which spans 45 bases and is read in frame from base 1. The CDR1 and CDR2 encoded by the germline V gene (reference sequence) are LNHDA and SQIVND. Preparation of the library involved the immunoSEQ multiplex PCR assay. Held by TCRdb, this immuneACCESS table contains in-frame sequences only and omits some clones. Under half of the omission traces to an unresolved V gene where checked; the cause of the rest is unknown. Counted in this sample were tens of thousands of clones; approximately 85% of them appeared once. The ten largest clones capture roughly 1.7% of the sample.

The chain is made from TRBV19 and TRBJ2-7; tentative D gene TRBD2, with 6 bases matching. The clonotype comes from a female donor with multiple sclerosis, enrolled in a pregnancy study. The sequenced sample was peripheral blood, obtained in the first trimester of pregnancy. The nucleotide sequence is TGTGCCAGTAGTTCCCTGGAGGGACTCTCCTACGAGCAGTACTTC. It translates as CASSSLEGLSYEQYF.